The 3 T cell receptor beta chains presented below share a single source sample, sequenced in a study of blood T cell repertoires in COVID-19. The assay was immunoSEQ multiplex PCR, and TCRdb's table has in-frame clones only and misses some. The sample contains under 80,000 clones, approximately 80% of which appear only once. Sequencing was carried out using peripheral blood. Source of these receptors: a woman aged 55-70 years with acute or convalescent COVID-19.

This clone was recorded a few times. The chain has TRBV5-6 and TRBJ1-6; TRBD1 might be the D (6 bases). Germline CDR1 SGHDT, CDR2 YYEEEE. V was shortened by 0 bases and J by 11 bases, with 12 bases between the two germline ends. The CDR3 contains 14 residues. CDR3: CASSLGTVITPLHF. DNA of the CDR3: TGTGCCAGCAGCTTGGGGACAGTAATCACACCCCTCCACTTT.

The chain couples TRBV24-1 to TRBJ2-4; 7 bases fit TRBD1. Germline V CDR1 and CDR2: KGHDR, SFDVKD. Germline trimming cut 10 bases from V and 0 bases from J; bases unmatched to any gene: 11. The CDR3 is 16 amino acids. Here the CDR3 DNA reads TGTGCCACAACTTTCCAGGGGGAGTTAGCCAAAAACATTCAGTACTTC. Encoded protein: CATTFQGELAKNIQYF.

Only one count was recorded for this clone. The rearrangement links TRBV19 to TRBJ1-1; 8 positions agree with TRBD1. This CDR3 spans 16 amino acids. The germline V gene encodes CDR1 LNHDA and CDR2 SQIVND (reference sequence). V gave up 4 bases and J gave up 4 bases; unmatched junction bases: 11. CDR3 sequence: CASSKTTGVSVTEAFF. The CDR3 bases are TGTGCCAGTAGTAAAACGACAGGGGTCTCTGTCACTGAAGCTTTCTTT. The entire variable domain, with the rest obtained from reference TRBV19 and TRBJ1-1, is as follows: DGGITQSPKYLFRKEGQNVTLSCEQNLNHDAMYWYRQDPGQGLRLIYYSQIVNDFQKGDIAEGYSVSREKKESFPLTVTSAQKNPTAFYLCASSKTTGVSVTEAFFGQGTRLTVV.